The 17 T cell receptor beta chains given below trace back to one sample, sequenced in a study of beta chain features in type 1 diabetes. As every portion of the isolated RNA was reverse transcribed, the sequencing read expressed TCRB transcripts. Profiled with immunoSEQ multiplex PCR; TCRdb holds only in-frame clones, not every one. The table records roughly 700,000 clones, 13% of them present only once. The antigens for these receptors are not known. Overall study results and limits: All four CD4+ subsets from Type 1 diabetes patients carried moderately but significantly shorter TCRB CDR3s.

The sequenced material came from naive CD4+ T cells from blood. These receptors were taken from a man younger than 35 with type 1 diabetes.

This clone appeared a few times. This chain joins TRBV2 and TRBJ2-3; tentative D call: TRBD1 (6 bases). The V and J ends lost 3 bases and 8 bases respectively, with 21 bases between them. The CDR3 covers 16 residues. Germline V gene lookup returns CDR1 SNHLY and CDR2 FYNNEI. The CDR3 loop is CASSDILLGEGGTQYF. The CDR3 region has the DNA TGTGCCAGCAGTGATATACTGCTAGGAGAAGGGGGTACGCAGTATTTT.

The chain couples TRBV6-5 to TRBJ2-7; D remains ambiguous. V lost 6 bases and J lost 2, with 8 bases in between. CDR1 is MNHEY, CDR2 SVGAGI, per germline. There are 12 residues in the CDR3. CDR3 loop: CASRDGTYEQYF. In nucleotides, the CDR3 is TGTGCCAGCAGAGACGGAACCTACGAGCAGTACTTC.

Turning to this clone: This CDR3 is also generated by other DNA sequences in the sample. This chain uses TRBV18 with TRBJ1-5; 11 positions agree with TRBD1. Germline CDR1 KGHSH, CDR2 LQKENI. The CDR3 extends over 14 amino acids. V gave up 3 bases and J gave up 6 bases; unmatched junction bases: 1. The CDR3: CASSPGQGAQPQHF. The CDR3 nucleotides are TGTGCCAGCTCACCCGGACAGGGGGCTCAGCCCCAGCATTTT.

There are a few counts of this clone. The chain combines TRBV14 with TRBJ1-4; 11 positions agree with TRBD1. This CDR3 is 16 amino acids long. In germline, CDR1 is SGHDN, CDR2 FVKESK. The J segment lost 8 bases and the V segment lost 4 bases, leaving 9 bases of the junction unmatched. The CDR3 DNA reads TGTGCCAGCAGCCTGGGCCCGGGACAGGGGGACGAAAAACTGTTTTTT. Translation: CASSLGPGQGDEKLFF.

The chain combines TRBV7-3 with TRBJ1-2; D remains ambiguous. Trimming shortened V by 0 bases and J by 4 bases, and 9 bases separated the two germline ends. Germline loops: CDR1 SGHTA, CDR2 FQGTGA. The CDR3 is made up of 14 amino acids. The CDR3 region is CASSLTKESYGYTF. The CDR3 coding sequence is TGTGCCAGCAGCTTAACGAAGGAATCCTATGGCTACACCTTC.

This clone was seen a handful of times. V usage is TRBV15 and J usage is TRBJ1-5; the D is unclear. The CDR3 is made up of 15 amino acids. Germline assignment: CDR1 LNHNV and CDR2 YYDKDF (reference sequence). Trimming removed 3 bases from V and 1 base from J, with 10 bases in between. The CDR3 is CATSREGWSNQPQHF. Here the CDR3 DNA reads TGTGCCACCAGCAGGGAGGGTTGGAGCAATCAGCCCCAGCATTTT.

This clone was seen a handful of times. The chain joins TRBV7-9 to TRBJ2-7; D ambiguous. The germline V gene has CDR1 SEHNR and CDR2 FQNEAQ (reference sequence). The V end was cut by 5 bases, the J end by 2 bases, with 10 bases between. CDR3 size: 13 residues. The CDR3 sequence is CASSPVGPYEQYF. Here the CDR3 DNA reads TGTGCCAGCAGCCCAGTAGGCCCCTACGAGCAGTACTTC.

The chain combines TRBV28 with TRBJ2-4; tentatively, D is TRBD2 (5 bases). CDR1 MDHEN and CDR2 SYDVKM come from the germline V gene. V shed 7 bases and J shed 0 bases, with 13 bases lying between them. The CDR3 length is 15 residues. The CDR3 DNA sequence: TGTGCCAGCACCGGAGGACTGCTAGCCAAAAACATTCAGTACTTC. Residues: CASTGGLLAKNIQYF.

This clone was seen only a few times. The chain carries TRBV4-1 and TRBJ1-2, with D unclear. The V and J ends lost 1 base and 4 bases respectively, with 10 bases between them. CDR1 and CDR2 (germline): MGHRA, YSYEKL. CDR3 size: 14 residues. The CDR3 protein is CASSQAPTTYGYTF. CDR3 in DNA: TGCGCCAGCAGCCAAGCGCCGACTACCTATGGCTACACCTTC.

V gene TRBV7-9 combines with J gene TRBJ1-4; 8 nucleotides match TRBD1. Losses at the gene ends were 3 bases for V and 8 bases for J; bases not matched to a gene: 11. Germline V gives CDR1 SEHNR, CDR2 FQNEAQ (reference sequence). There are 16 residues in the CDR3. The CDR3 spells CASSLDPDRVKEKLFF. The CDR3, as DNA: TGTGCCAGCAGCTTGGATCCGGACAGGGTGAAGGAAAAACTGTTTTTT.

The chain employs TRBV7-9 and TRBJ1-5; D ambiguous. Germline V lookup: CDR1 SEHNR, CDR2 FQNEAQ (reference sequence). With 5 bases removed from V and 5 bases from J, the gap between germline ends came to 13 bases. The CDR3 is 14 amino acids. The DNA for the CDR3 is TGTGCCAGCAGCCCCGCGATTGCAGATCAGCCCCAGCATTTT. Protein product: CASSPAIADQPQHF.

This clone occurred a few times. The chain uses TRBV30 and TRBJ2-7; TRBD1 matches at 8 bases. CDR1 and CDR2 from the germline V gene are GTSNPN and SVGIG (reference sequence). The CDR3 is 15 amino acids. The trim removed 3 bases at V and 2 bases at J, leaving 9 bases unmatched. CDR3 coding DNA: TGTGCCTGGAGAGACCCCCCAGGGGGCACCTACGAGCAGTACTTC. Protein product: CAWRDPPGGTYEQYF.

This clone was observed a handful of times. CDR3 nucleotides: TGCGCCAGCACCACCTCCGAGGGGGGAGAGACCCAGTACTTC. Residues: CASTTSEGGETQYF. This chain joins TRBV5-1 and TRBJ2-5, with D perhaps given as TRBD1 or TRBD2 (6 bases each). The ends were cut back, 6 bases at V and 4 bases at J, with 16 bases in the middle. This CDR3 region has 14 residues. Germline V gene sequence: CDR1 SGHRS, CDR2 YFSETQ. The complete variable domain, with remaining parts taken from reference TRBV5-1 and TRBJ2-5, reads KAGVTQTPRYLIKTRGQQVTLSCSPISGHRSVSWYQQTPGQGLQFLFEYFSETQRNKGNFPGRFSGRQFSNSRSEMNVSTLELGDSALYLCASTTSEGGETQYFGPGTRLLVL.

There are a few counts of this clone. The V gene is TRBV6-5, the J gene TRBJ1-1; tentatively, D is TRBD1 (6 bases). This CDR3 has 15 residues. Deletions cut 6 bases from V and 0 bases from J, with 14 bases between. The germline V gene encodes CDR1 MNHEY and CDR2 SVGAGI. The CDR3 DNA sequence: TGTGCCAGCAGGCATGACGGGACACTGAACACTGAAGCTTTCTTT. It encodes CASRHDGTLNTEAFF.

This clone was counted between two and nine times. This chain links TRBV5-6 with TRBJ1-1; TRBD1 is a possible D gene (5 bases). The length of the CDR3 is 14 residues. In germline, CDR1 is SGHDT, CDR2 YYEEEE. V lost 3 bases and J 1 base, leaving 10 bases between the germline ends. The CDR3 reads CASSYRDGNTEAFF. For the CDR3, the DNA is TGTGCCAGCAGCTACCGGGACGGGAACACTGAAGCTTTCTTT.

The chain has TRBV18 and TRBJ2-3; 10 bases match TRBD2. CDR3 length: 15 amino acids. V was clipped by 2 bases and J by 1 base; unmatched bases: 0. Germline loops: CDR1 KGHSH, CDR2 LQKENI. CDR3 sequence: CASSPTSGGTDTQYF. Written as DNA, the CDR3 is TGTGCCAGCTCACCAACTAGCGGGGGCACAGATACGCAGTATTTT.

This clone was seen a few times. The chain recombines TRBV25-1 with TRBJ1-5; 8 bases align to TRBD1. CDR1 and CDR2 (germline): MGHDK, SYGVNS. Trimming took 3 bases from V and 4 from J; bases not matched to a gene: 8. The CDR3 has 16 residues. The CDR3 DNA reads TGTGCCAGCAGTGACGTCCGGGACAGGAAAAATCAGCCCCAGCATTTT. Translated, it gives CASSDVRDRKNQPQHF.